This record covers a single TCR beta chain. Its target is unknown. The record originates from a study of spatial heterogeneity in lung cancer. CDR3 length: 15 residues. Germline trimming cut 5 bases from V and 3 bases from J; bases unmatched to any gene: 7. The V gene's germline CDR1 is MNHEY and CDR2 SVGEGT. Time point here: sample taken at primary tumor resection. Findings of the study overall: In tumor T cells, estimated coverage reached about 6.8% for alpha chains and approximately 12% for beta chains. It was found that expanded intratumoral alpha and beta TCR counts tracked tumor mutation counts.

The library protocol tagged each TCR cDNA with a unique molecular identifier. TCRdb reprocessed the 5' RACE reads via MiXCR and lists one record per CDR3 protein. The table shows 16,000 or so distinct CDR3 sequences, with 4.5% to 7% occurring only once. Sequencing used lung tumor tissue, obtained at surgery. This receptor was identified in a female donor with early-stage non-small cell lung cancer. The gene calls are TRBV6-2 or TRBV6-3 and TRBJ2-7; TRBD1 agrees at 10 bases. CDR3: CASSLTGTGVYEQYF. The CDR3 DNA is TGTGCCAGCAGTCTTACCGGGACAGGGGTCTACGAGCAGTACTTC.